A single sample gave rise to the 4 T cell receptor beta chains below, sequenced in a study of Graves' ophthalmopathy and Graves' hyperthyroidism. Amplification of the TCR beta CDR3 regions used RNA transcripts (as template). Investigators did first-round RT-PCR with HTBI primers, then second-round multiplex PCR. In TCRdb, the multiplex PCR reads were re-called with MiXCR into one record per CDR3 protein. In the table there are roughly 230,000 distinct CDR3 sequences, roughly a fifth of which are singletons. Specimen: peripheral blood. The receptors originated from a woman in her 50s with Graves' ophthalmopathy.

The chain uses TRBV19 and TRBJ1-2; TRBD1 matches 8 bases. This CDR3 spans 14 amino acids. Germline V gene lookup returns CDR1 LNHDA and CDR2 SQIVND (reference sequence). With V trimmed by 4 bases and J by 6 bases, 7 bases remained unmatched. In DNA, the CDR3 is TGTGCCAGTAGTACAAATACAGGGGGGCATGGCTACACCTTC. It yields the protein CASSTNTGGHGYTF.

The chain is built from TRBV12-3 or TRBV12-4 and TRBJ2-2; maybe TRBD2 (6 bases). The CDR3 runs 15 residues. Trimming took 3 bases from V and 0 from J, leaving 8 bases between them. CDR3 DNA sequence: TGTGCCAGCAGTTTCGGGAGCGCGAACACCGGGGAGCTGTTTTTT. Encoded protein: CASSFGSANTGELFF.

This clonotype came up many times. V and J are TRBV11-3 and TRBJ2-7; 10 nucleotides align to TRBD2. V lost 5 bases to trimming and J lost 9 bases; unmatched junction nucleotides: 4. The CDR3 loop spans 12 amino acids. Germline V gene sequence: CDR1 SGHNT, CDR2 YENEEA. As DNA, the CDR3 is TGTGCCAGCAGCCAAGCGGGAGGGCCGCAGTACTTC. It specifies CASSQAGGPQYF.

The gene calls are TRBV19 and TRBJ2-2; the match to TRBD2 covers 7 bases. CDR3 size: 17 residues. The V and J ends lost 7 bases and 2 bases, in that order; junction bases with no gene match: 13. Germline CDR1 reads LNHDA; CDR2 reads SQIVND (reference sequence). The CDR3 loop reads CASNVERDRINTGELFF. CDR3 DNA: TGTGCCAGTAACGTCGAGCGGGACCGGATTAACACCGGGGAGCTGTTTTTT.